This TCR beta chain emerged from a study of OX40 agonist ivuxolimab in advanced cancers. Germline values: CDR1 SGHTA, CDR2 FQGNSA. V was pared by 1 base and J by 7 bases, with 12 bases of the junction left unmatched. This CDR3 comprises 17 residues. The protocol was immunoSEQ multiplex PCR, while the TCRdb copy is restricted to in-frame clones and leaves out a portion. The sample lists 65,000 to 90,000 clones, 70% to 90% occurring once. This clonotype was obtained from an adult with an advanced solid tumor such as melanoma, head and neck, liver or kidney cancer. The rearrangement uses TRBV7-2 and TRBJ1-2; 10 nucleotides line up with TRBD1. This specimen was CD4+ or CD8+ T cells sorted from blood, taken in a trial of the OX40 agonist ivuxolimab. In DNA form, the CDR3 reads TGTGCCAGCAGCTTAGACCCCGGGACAGGGGTGGGTATTGGCTACACCTTC. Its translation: CASSLDPGTGVGIGYTF.